The 29 T cell receptor beta chains below all came from one sample that was sequenced in a study of blood T cell repertoires in COVID-19. Clones were sequenced by immunoSEQ multiplex PCR, and TCRdb holds only the in-frame ones, with some missing. This sample has about 74,000 clones, with 70% to 90% found just once. Sequenced sample: peripheral blood. These receptors were collected from a woman of 80 years or more with active or convalescent COVID-19.

In the case of this clone: The identical CDR3 is also encoded by other nucleotide sequences in the sample. V and J are TRBV18 and TRBJ1-5; 7 bases agree with TRBD1. Trimming cost V 5 bases and J 5 bases; bases outside gene matches: 3. The CDR3 runs to 13 residues. Germline CDR1 KGHSH, CDR2 LQKENI. The CDR3 DNA reads as TGTGCCAGCTCATCCGACAGGGATCAGCCCCAGCATTTT. Protein product: CASSSDRDQPQHF.

This rearrangement joins TRBV7-2 to TRBJ1-2; D is unresolved. The V end lost 5 bases, the J end lost 5 bases, and 18 bases lay between the germline ends. The germline CDR1 and CDR2 sequences are SGHTA and FQGNSA. The CDR3 is made up of 15 amino acids. The CDR3 DNA is TGTGCCAGCAGCCCCCTTGGGCAAGCCCAGTATGGCTACACCTTC. Its translation is CASSPLGQAQYGYTF.

As DNA, the CDR3 is TGTGCCATCAACGGAGGGGCAGCTTCCTACGAGCAGTACTTC. The encoded protein is CAINGGAASYEQYF. This chain connects TRBV10-3 to TRBJ2-7; tentative D call: TRBD2 (6 bases). The CDR3 has 14 amino acids. CDR1 and CDR2 from the germline V gene are ENHRY and SYGVKD. V was clipped by 7 bases and J by 1 base, with 14 bases between them.

The rearrangement joins TRBV7-2 to TRBJ2-7; TRBD2 agrees at 8 bases. The length of the CDR3 is 15 residues. The germline V gene encodes CDR1 SGHTA and CDR2 FQGNSA. The ends lost 5 bases at V and 3 bases at J; junction bases unmatched: 9. The CDR3 coding sequence is TGTGCCAGCAGCAACCCACGGGGGGGTATCTACGAGCAGTACTTC. Amino acids: CASSNPRGGIYEQYF.

The rearrangement links TRBV4-2 to TRBJ2-7; 9 positions match TRBD1. The length of the CDR3 is 15 residues. Germline V gives CDR1 LGHNA, CDR2 YNFKEQ. The trim removed 0 bases at V and 3 bases at J, leaving 3 bases unmatched. The chain's CDR3 is CASSQEMDRGYEQYF. Written as DNA, the CDR3 is TGTGCCAGCAGCCAAGAAATGGACAGGGGCTACGAGCAGTACTTC.

This clone turned up a few times. J is TRBJ2-1 and V is TRBV9, with no clear D. Per the germline V gene, CDR1 is SGDLS and CDR2 is YYNGEE. V dropped 3 bases and J dropped 9 bases, with 13 bases sitting between them. This CDR3 spans 13 amino acids. The CDR3 reads CASSAQSGSEQFF. DNA of the CDR3: TGTGCCAGCAGCGCCCAATCCGGGTCTGAGCAGTTCTTC.

The chain combines TRBV25-1 with TRBJ2-3; 11 nucleotides align to TRBD1. There are 16 residues in the CDR3. The germline V gene has CDR1 MGHDK and CDR2 SYGVNS. Trimming removed 2 bases from V and 1 base from J; junction bases left unmatched: 2. CDR3 region: CASSEGTGGRTDTQYF. DNA of the CDR3: TGTGCCAGCAGTGAAGGGACAGGGGGTCGCACAGATACGCAGTATTTT.

The J gene is TRBJ1-2, the V gene TRBV19, with D uncertain. Trimming left V 5 bases short and J 4 bases short, with 17 bases between. The CDR3 runs to 15 residues. Per the germline V gene, CDR1 is LNHDA and CDR2 is SQIVND (reference sequence). The CDR3 loop is CASSAHSGAGYGYTF. In DNA, the CDR3 is TGTGCCAGTAGTGCACACAGCGGAGCAGGCTATGGCTACACCTTC.

The V and J genes are TRBV6-1 and TRBJ2-7, with D maybe TRBD2 (6 bases). This CDR3 has 13 amino acids. V gave up 3 bases and J gave up 6 bases, with 12 bases separating them. Germline CDR1 is MNHNS and CDR2 is SASEGT. Here the CDR3 DNA reads TGTGCCAGCAGTGATCGGAGGGCCCTCGAGCAGTACTTC. Amino acids: CASSDRRALEQYF.

V and J are TRBV27 and TRBJ2-7; 9 positions match TRBD1. The CDR3 totals 13 residues. Per the germline V gene, CDR1 is MNHEY and CDR2 is SMNVEV (reference sequence). Trimming removed 5 bases from V and 2 bases from J; junction bases left unmatched: 1. The CDR3 is CASSRQGAYEQYF. CDR3 coding DNA: TGTGCCAGCAGTCGACAGGGGGCCTACGAGCAGTACTTC.

The chain links TRBV10-2 to TRBJ2-1, with a possible D match to TRBD2 (5 bases). The CDR3 runs 13 residues. The germline V gene encodes CDR1 WSHSY and CDR2 SAAADI. The V gene lost 8 bases and the J gene lost 9 bases, with 17 bases spanning the gap. CDR3 residues: CASGLLESAEQFF. CDR3 DNA: TGCGCCAGCGGATTACTAGAAAGCGCTGAGCAGTTCTTC.

The chain carries TRBV5-4 and TRBJ1-6; possible D gene TRBD1, 5 bases. The germline V gene has CDR1 SGHNT and CDR2 YYREEE (reference sequence). This CDR3 contains 15 residues. Between the trimmed V and J ends, which lost 0 bases and 2 bases, there was a span of 6 bases. CDR3 sequence: CASSLEGAYNSPLHF. In DNA form, the CDR3 reads TGTGCCAGCAGCTTGGAAGGGGCCTATAATTCACCCCTCCACTTT.

The V gene is TRBV7-2, the J gene TRBJ1-5; no definite D call. CDR1 is SGHTA and CDR2 is FQGNSA in the germline V gene. This CDR3 has 15 amino acids. V was pared by 1 base and J by 1 base, with 8 bases between. CDR3 sequence reads: CASSLGGGSNQPQHF. CDR3 nucleotides: TGTGCCAGCAGCTTAGGGGGAGGCAGCAATCAGCCCCAGCATTTT.

This clone has just one count. This chain links TRBV7-3 with TRBJ2-2; D possibly corresponds to TRBD2 (6 bases). Trimming took 1 base from V and 3 from J, leaving 6 bases between them. Germline CDR1 reads SGHTA; CDR2 reads FQGTGA. The CDR3 runs to 14 residues. In nucleotides, the CDR3 is TGTGCCAGCAGCTTAAGGAGGGACACCGGGGAGCTGTTTTTT. Encoded protein: CASSLRRDTGELFF.

This chain links TRBV6-5 with TRBJ1-5; D unresolved. The CDR3 has 13 residues. Trimming took off 5 bases at V and 10 bases at J, with 15 bases between the two ends. Germline V gene sequence: CDR1 MNHEY, CDR2 SVGAGI. The CDR3 DNA reads TGTGCCAGCAGTCCACTCGAGGTCAGCCCCCAGCATTTT. It translates to CASSPLEVSPQHF.

The chain combines TRBV6-1 with TRBJ2-5; D unresolved. The germline V and J ends were trimmed by 1 base and 9 bases, with 6 bases remaining between them. The CDR3 runs to 11 residues. From germline, CDR1 is MNHNS and CDR2 SASEGT. The CDR3 DNA sequence: TGTGCCAGCAGTGAAGGGTGGCCCCAGTACTTC. This encodes CASSEGWPQYF.

The chain carries TRBV19 and TRBJ1-5; 10 positions agree with TRBD1. Germline trimming cut 5 bases from V and 1 base from J; bases unmatched to any gene: 2. The CDR3 has 15 amino acids. The V gene's germline CDR1 is LNHDA and CDR2 SQIVND (reference sequence). The CDR3 spells CASSGTGVSNQPQHF. The CDR3 nucleotides read TGTGCCAGTAGTGGGACAGGGGTGAGCAATCAGCCCCAGCATTTT.

The CDR3 loop reads CASSQIGRRYGYTF. The CDR3 DNA reads TGTGCCAGCAGCCAGATTGGGAGGCGCTATGGCTACACCTTC. J is TRBJ1-2 and V is TRBV2; no firm D call. Trimming removed 6 bases from V and 4 bases from J, with 15 bases in between. The germline gives CDR1 SNHLY, CDR2 FYNNEI. This CDR3 is 14 amino acids long. Looking up the rest from reference TRBV2 and TRBJ1-2 gives the full variable domain: EPEVTQTPSHQVTQMGQEVILRCVPISNHLYFYWYRQILGQKVEFLVSFYNNEISEKSEIFDDQFSVERPDGSNFTLKIRSTKLEDSAMYFCASSQIGRRYGYTFGSGTRLTVV.

The chain uses TRBV10-3 and TRBJ2-1; maybe TRBD1 (6 bases). Germline V lookup: CDR1 ENHRY, CDR2 SYGVKD. V lost 0 bases and J lost 10, with 13 bases in between. CDR3 length: 14 amino acids. CDR3: CAISESTPTGEQFF. The DNA of the CDR3 is TGTGCCATCAGTGAGTCGACTCCCACAGGGGAGCAGTTCTTC.

The chain carries TRBV5-1 and TRBJ2-7, with TRBD1 as a possible D gene (6 bases). Germline CDR1 and CDR2: SGHRS and YFSETQ. The germline V and J ends were trimmed by 3 bases and 4 bases, with 8 bases remaining between them. The CDR3 extends over 12 amino acids. CDR3 loop: CASSYGQYEQYF. The CDR3 region has the DNA TGCGCCAGCAGCTACGGACAGTACGAGCAGTACTTC.

This chain joins TRBV27 and TRBJ2-5, with D possibly TRBD1 on 6 matching bases. The germline gives CDR1 MNHEY, CDR2 SMNVEV (reference sequence). CDR3 length equals 16 residues. Trimming removed 1 base from V and 2 bases from J, with 14 bases in between. The CDR3 protein is CASSLYRPRGQETQYF. CDR3 nucleotides: TGTGCCAGCAGTTTATACAGGCCGAGGGGGCAAGAGACCCAGTACTTC.

This clone was seen only once. V usage is TRBV18 and J usage is TRBJ1-1, with a weak D call TRBD1 (5 bases). The CDR3 covers 13 residues. Trimming removed 3 bases from V and 8 bases from J, with 13 bases in between. In germline, CDR1 is KGHSH, CDR2 LQKENI. CDR3 DNA sequence: TGTGCCAGCTCACCGGGAACAGGCCCCGAAGCTTTCTTT. As protein: CASSPGTGPEAFF.

The chain couples TRBV20-1 to TRBJ2-5; 8 nucleotides agree with TRBD1. This CDR3 is 11 amino acids long. Germline CDR1 and CDR2: DFQATT and SNEGSKA (reference sequence). V trimming: 3 bases; J trimming: 9 bases; junction bases outside the gene matches: 3. CDR3 loop: CSARGQAAQYF. CDR3 nucleotide sequence: TGCAGTGCTAGGGGACAGGCGGCCCAGTACTTC.

This sequence joins TRBV12-2 and TRBJ1-2; TRBD1, as called in the table, went unchecked against the DNA. TRBV12-2 is designated a pseudogene. The CDR3 contains 16 residues. The CDR3 DNA follows: TGTGCAAGTCGCTTAGCGGGACAGGGACTAAACTATGGCTACACCTTC. Residues: CASRLAGQGLNYGYTF.

The chain links TRBV18 to TRBJ1-1; D not resolved. V lost 5 bases, J lost 1 base, and 8 bases lay in between. Germline loops: CDR1 KGHSH, CDR2 LQKENI. CDR3 length: 13 amino acids. CDR3 in DNA: TGTGCCAGCTCAACTACACAGAACACTGAAGCTTTCTTT. Translating it yields CASSTTQNTEAFF.

The rearrangement joins TRBV28 to TRBJ2-3; 11 bases match TRBD2. Germline V gene lookup returns CDR1 MDHEN and CDR2 SYDVKM. Germline trimming cut 6 bases from V and 4 bases from J; bases unmatched to any gene: 15. This CDR3 comprises 18 residues. The CDR3 DNA sequence: TGTGCCAGCAGCCTAACTTCAACCACTAGCGGGAGATCAGATACGCAGTATTTT. Its translation: CASSLTSTTSGRSDTQYF.

The gene calls are TRBV20-1 and TRBJ2-2; 8 positions match TRBD2. This CDR3 region has 14 residues. The ends lost 3 bases at V and 3 bases at J; junction bases unmatched: 3. Germline V gene data show CDR1 as DFQATT and CDR2 as SNEGSKA (reference sequence). For the CDR3, the DNA is TGCAGTGCTAGTGTGCGGGAGGACACCGGGGAGCTGTTTTTT. The encoded protein is CSASVREDTGELFF.

The chain recombines TRBV19 with TRBJ2-5; 8 bases are a match to TRBD2. CDR3 size: 15 residues. Germline assignment: CDR1 LNHDA and CDR2 SQIVND (reference sequence). Trimming cost V 3 bases and J 7 bases; bases outside gene matches: 10. The CDR3 bases are TGTGCCAGTAGTATGGCCCCAGGCGGGGGGTTGACCCAGTACTTC. This codes for CASSMAPGGGLTQYF.

The chain recombines TRBV27 with TRBJ2-7; possibly TRBD1 for D (5 bases). Germline-derived CDR1 and CDR2 are MNHEY and SMNVEV (reference sequence). The V end was cut by 0 bases, the J end by 0 bases, with 12 bases between. The CDR3 is 16 residues long. The CDR3 DNA follows: TGTGCCAGCAGTTTATCGATCGGCAGGGTCTCCTACGAGCAGTACTTC. It encodes CASSLSIGRVSYEQYF.